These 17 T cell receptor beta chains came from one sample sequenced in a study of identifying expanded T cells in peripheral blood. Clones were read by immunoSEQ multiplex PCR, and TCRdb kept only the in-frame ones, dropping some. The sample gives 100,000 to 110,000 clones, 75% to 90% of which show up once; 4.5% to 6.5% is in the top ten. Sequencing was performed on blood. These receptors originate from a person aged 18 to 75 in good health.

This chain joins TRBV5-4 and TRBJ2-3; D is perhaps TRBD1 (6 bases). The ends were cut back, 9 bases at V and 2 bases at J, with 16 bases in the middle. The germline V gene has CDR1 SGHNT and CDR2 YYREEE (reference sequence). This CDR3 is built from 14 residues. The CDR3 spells CAIKQGSITDTQYF. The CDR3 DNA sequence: TGTGCCATCAAACAGGGATCGATCACAGATACGCAGTATTTT.

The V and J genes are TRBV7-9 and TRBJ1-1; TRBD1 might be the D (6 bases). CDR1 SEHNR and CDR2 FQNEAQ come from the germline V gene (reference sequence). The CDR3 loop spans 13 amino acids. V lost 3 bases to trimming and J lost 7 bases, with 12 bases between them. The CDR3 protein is CASSLAGTIEAFF. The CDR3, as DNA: TGTGCCAGCAGCTTGGCCGGGACAATTGAAGCTTTCTTT.

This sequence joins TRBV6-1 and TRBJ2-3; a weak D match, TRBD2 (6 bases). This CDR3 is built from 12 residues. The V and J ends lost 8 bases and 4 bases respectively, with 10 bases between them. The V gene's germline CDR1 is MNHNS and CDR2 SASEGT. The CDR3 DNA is TGTGCCAGCGCCGGCGGGGCAGATACGCAGTATTTT. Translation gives CASAGGADTQYF.

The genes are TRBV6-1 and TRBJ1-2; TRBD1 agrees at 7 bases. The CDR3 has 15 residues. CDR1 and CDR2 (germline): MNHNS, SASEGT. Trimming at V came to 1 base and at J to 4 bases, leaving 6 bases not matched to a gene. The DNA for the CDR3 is TGTGCCAGCAGTGAAGTAAACCAGGGGGGCTATGGCTACACCTTC. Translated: CASSEVNQGGYGYTF.

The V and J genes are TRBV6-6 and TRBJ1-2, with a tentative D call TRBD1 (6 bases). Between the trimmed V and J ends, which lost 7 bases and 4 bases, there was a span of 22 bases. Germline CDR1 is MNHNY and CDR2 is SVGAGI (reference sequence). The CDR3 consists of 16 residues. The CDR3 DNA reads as TGTGCCAGCACCTCTCCACAGGGAGGCCAGCCCTATGGCTACACCTTC. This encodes CASTSPQGGQPYGYTF.

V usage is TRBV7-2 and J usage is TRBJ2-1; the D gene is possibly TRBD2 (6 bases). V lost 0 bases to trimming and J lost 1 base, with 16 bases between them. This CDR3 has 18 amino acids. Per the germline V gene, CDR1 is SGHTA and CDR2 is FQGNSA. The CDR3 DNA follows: TGTGCCAGCAGCTTAGCGCAGCGGACTATCAGGTCCTACAATGAGCAGTTCTTC. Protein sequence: CASSLAQRTIRSYNEQFF.

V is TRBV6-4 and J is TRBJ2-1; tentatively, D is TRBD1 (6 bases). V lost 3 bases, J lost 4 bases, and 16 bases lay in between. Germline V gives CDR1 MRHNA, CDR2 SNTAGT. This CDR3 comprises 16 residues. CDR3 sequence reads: CASSDSDRRTYNEQFF. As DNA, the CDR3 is TGTGCCAGCAGTGATTCAGACAGGCGGACTTACAATGAGCAGTTCTTC.

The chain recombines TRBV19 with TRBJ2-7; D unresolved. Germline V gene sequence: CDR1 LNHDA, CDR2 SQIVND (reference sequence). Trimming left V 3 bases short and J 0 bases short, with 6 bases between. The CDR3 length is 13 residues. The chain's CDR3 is CASSIASSYEQYF. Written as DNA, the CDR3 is TGTGCCAGTAGTATCGCTAGCTCCTACGAGCAGTACTTC.

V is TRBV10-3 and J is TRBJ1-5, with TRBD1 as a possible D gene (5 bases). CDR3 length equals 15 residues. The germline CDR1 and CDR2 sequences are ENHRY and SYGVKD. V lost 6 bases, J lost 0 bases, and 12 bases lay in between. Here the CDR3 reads CAIRPTENSNQPQHF. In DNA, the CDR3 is TGTGCCATCAGACCGACAGAAAATAGCAATCAGCCCCAGCATTTT.

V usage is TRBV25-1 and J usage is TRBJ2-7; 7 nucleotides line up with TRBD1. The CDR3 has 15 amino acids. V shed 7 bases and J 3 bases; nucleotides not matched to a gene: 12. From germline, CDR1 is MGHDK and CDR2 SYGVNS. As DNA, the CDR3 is TGTGCCAGCACCCCATTAGGGACAGTCGGCTACGAGCAGTACTTC. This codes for CASTPLGTVGYEQYF.

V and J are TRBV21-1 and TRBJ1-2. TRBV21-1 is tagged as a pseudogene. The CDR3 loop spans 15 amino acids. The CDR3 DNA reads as TGTGCCAGCAACGACGGGGAGGGAGGTAACTATGGCTACACCTTC. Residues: CASNDGEGGNYGYTF.

CDR3 nucleotides: TGTGCCAGCAGCTTACCAGGGGGCATCCATGAGCAGTTCTTC. It codes for CASSLPGGIHEQFF. This chain uses TRBV7-9 with TRBJ2-1, with TRBD1 matching 8 bases. The germline gives CDR1 SEHNR, CDR2 FQNEAQ (reference sequence). This CDR3 contains 14 residues. Trimming at V came to 2 bases and at J to 8 bases, leaving 5 bases not matched to a gene.

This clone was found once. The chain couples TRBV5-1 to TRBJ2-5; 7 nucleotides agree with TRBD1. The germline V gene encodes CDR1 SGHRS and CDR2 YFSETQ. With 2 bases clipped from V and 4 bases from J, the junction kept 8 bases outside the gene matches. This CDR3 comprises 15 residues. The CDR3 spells CASSFRGQAGETQYF. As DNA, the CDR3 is TGCGCCAGCAGCTTTAGGGGGCAGGCGGGAGAGACCCAGTACTTC. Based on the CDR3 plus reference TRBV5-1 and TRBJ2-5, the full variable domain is KAGVTQTPRYLIKTRGQQVTLSCSPISGHRSVSWYQQTPGQGLQFLFEYFSETQRNKGNFPGRFSGRQFSNSRSEMNVSTLELGDSALYLCASSFRGQAGETQYFGPGTRLLVL.

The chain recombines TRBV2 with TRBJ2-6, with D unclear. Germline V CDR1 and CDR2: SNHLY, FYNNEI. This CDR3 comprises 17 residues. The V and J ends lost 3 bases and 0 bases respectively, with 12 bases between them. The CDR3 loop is CASSDTNRFSGANVLTF. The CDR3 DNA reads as TGTGCCAGCAGTGATACCAATAGATTCTCTGGGGCCAACGTCCTGACTTTC.

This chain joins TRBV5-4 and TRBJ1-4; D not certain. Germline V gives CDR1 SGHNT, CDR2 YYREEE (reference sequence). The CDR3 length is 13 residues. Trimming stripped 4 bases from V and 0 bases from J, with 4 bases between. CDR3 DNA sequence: TGTGCCAGCAGCGGGTCAACTAATGAAAAACTGTTTTTT. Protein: CASSGSTNEKLFF. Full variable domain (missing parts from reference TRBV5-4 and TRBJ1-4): ETGVTQSPTHLIKTRGQQVTLRCSSQSGHNTVSWYQQALGQGPQFIFQYYREEENGRGNFPPRFSGLQFPNYSSELNVNALELDDSALYLCASSGSTNEKLFFGSGTQLSVL.

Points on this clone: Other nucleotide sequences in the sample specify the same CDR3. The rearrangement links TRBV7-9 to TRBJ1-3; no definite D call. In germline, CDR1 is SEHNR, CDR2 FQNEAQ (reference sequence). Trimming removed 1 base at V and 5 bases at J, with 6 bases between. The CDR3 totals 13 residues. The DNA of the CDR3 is TGTGCCAGCAGCTTAGGGGTTAGAAACACCATATATTTT. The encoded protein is CASSLGVRNTIYF.

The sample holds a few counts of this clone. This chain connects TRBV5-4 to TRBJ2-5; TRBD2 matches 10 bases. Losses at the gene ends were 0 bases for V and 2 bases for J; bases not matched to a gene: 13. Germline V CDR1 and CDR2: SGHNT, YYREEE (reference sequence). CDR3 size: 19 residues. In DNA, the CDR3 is TGTGCCAGCAGCTTGGTGGCTAGCGGGAGAGGGGGTGTGCAAGAGACCCAGTACTTC. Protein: CASSLVASGRGGVQETQYF.